The 28 T cell receptor beta chains below were found in one sample sequenced in a study of blood T cell repertoires in COVID-19. The repertoire was sequenced with immunoSEQ multiplex PCR; TCRdb's copy has only in-frame clones and lacks some. This table holds about 440,000 clones, about nine tenths found once. The sample comprised PBMCs or T cells enriched from blood (not recorded which). Receptor source: a man between 18 and 35 years old who had recovered from COVID-19.

Only a few counts were recorded for this clone. The rearrangement links TRBV19 to TRBJ2-7; D may be TRBD2 (7 bases). The CDR3 runs to 14 residues. The germline V gene encodes CDR1 LNHDA and CDR2 SQIVND (reference sequence). Trimming removed 7 bases at V and 2 bases at J, with 15 bases between. CDR3 nucleotides: TGTGCCAGTATAGGGCAGGGGACTACCTACGAGCAGTACTTC. Translation gives CASIGQGTTYEQYF.

The chain is built from TRBV14 and TRBJ2-1; 10 nucleotides agree with TRBD2. V was clipped by 0 bases and J by 3 bases; unmatched bases: 2. The CDR3 length is 16 residues. Germline lookup yields CDR1 SGHDN and CDR2 FVKESK. This chain's CDR3 is CASSQEAGGYYNEQFF. The DNA for the CDR3 is TGTGCCAGCAGCCAAGAAGCGGGGGGGTACTACAATGAGCAGTTCTTC.

The chain joins TRBV7-8 to TRBJ2-5, with a tentative D call TRBD2 (5 bases). Between the trimmed V and J ends, which lost 5 bases and 5 bases, there was a span of 15 bases. The germline gives CDR1 SGHVS, CDR2 FQNEAQ. The CDR3 sequence is 14 residues long. The CDR3 loop reads CASSPSGVGETQYF. The CDR3 DNA reads as TGTGCCAGCAGCCCGAGCGGTGTTGGGGAGACCCAGTACTTC.

CDR3 sequence reads: CASSLVGHPEAFF. The CDR3, as DNA: TGTGCCAGCAGCTTGGTGGGACATCCCGAAGCTTTCTTT. V and J are TRBV5-6 and TRBJ1-1; D is possibly TRBD1 (6 bases). Looked up from germline, CDR1 is SGHDT and CDR2 is YYEEEE. Trimming left V 0 bases short and J 8 bases short, with 11 bases between. The CDR3 spans 13 residues.

This clone was seen a handful of times. This chain joins TRBV4-1 and TRBJ2-1; no clear D gene. Deletions cut 2 bases from V and 9 bases from J, with 17 bases between. The CDR3 consists of 15 residues. Germline V gene lookup returns CDR1 MGHRA and CDR2 YSYEKL. CDR3: CASSQIISVFSEQFF. The DNA of the CDR3 is TGCGCCAGCAGCCAAATCATCTCGGTTTTTAGTGAGCAGTTCTTC.

This clone was detected only once. The gene calls are TRBV3-1 (or the pseudogene TRBV3-2) and TRBJ1-4; 7 bases are shared with TRBD1. The germline V gene encodes CDR1 LGHDT and CDR2 YNNKEL (reference sequence). The CDR3 extends over 15 amino acids. V shed 4 bases, J shed 6 bases, and the junction held 8 bases outside the gene matches. CDR3 coding DNA: TGTGCCAGCAGCCGGCCCACAGGGGACGATGAAAAACTGTTTTTT. It specifies CASSRPTGDDEKLFF.

This CDR3 reads CASSTQRGSYEQYF. The CDR3 coding sequence is TGTGCCAGTAGTACGCAGCGGGGCTCCTACGAGCAGTACTTC. This chain joins TRBV19 and TRBJ2-7; the match to TRBD2 covers 7 bases. Germline trimming cut 4 bases from V and 0 bases from J; bases unmatched to any gene: 3. Germline-derived CDR1 and CDR2 are LNHDA and SQIVND (reference sequence). This CDR3 is built from 14 residues.

This clone was found once. This rearrangement joins TRBV5-1 to TRBJ1-1, with a weak D call TRBD1 (5 bases). The CDR3 extends over 15 amino acids. V shed 0 bases and J shed 3 bases, with 12 bases lying between them. From germline, CDR1 is SGHRS and CDR2 YFSETQ. CDR3 nucleotides: TGCGCCAGCAGCTTGGTAGCGGGAGGGGACACTGAAGCTTTCTTT. Protein product: CASSLVAGGDTEAFF.

Only one count was recorded for this clone. The CDR3 spells CASSIGAPWTGAAEAFF. Written as DNA, the CDR3 is TGTGCCAGTAGTATAGGGGCCCCATGGACAGGGGCCGCTGAAGCTTTCTTT. The gene calls are TRBV19 and TRBJ1-1; TRBD1 aligns across 9 bases. CDR1 and CDR2 from the germline V gene are LNHDA and SQIVND (reference sequence). V lost 1 base to trimming and J lost 6 bases; unmatched junction nucleotides: 12. The CDR3 loop spans 17 amino acids.

The chain carries TRBV5-4 and TRBJ1-1; 9 bases line up with TRBD1. The germline CDR1 and CDR2 sequences are SGHNT and YYREEE (reference sequence). The CDR3 is 19 amino acids. The junction had 16 bases not matched to a gene; V was cut back by 4 bases and J by 0 bases. This CDR3 is CASSTDRTGVMGMNTEAFF. CDR3 DNA: TGTGCCAGCAGCACAGATAGGACAGGGGTTATGGGCATGAACACTGAAGCTTTCTTT.

V is TRBV28 and J is TRBJ2-2; weak D call: TRBD1 (6 bases). V dropped 10 bases and J dropped 6 bases, with 12 bases sitting between them. Per germline, CDR1 MDHEN and CDR2 SYDVKM. The CDR3 has 12 residues. As DNA, the CDR3 is TGTGCCACCCAATCAGGGGCCGGGGAGCTGTTTTTT. Its protein product is CATQSGAGELFF.

This chain links TRBV14 with TRBJ2-1; 9 bases line up with TRBD2. The CDR3 extends over 15 amino acids. The germline V gene encodes CDR1 SGHDN and CDR2 FVKESK. V shed 4 bases, J shed 6 bases, and the junction held 7 bases outside the gene matches. For the CDR3, the DNA is TGTGCCAGCAGCCTCATAGCGGGAGTGGTCAATGAGCAGTTCTTC. Amino acid sequence: CASSLIAGVVNEQFF.

V and J are TRBV4-1 and TRBJ2-1; tentative D call: TRBD2 (7 bases). V lost 4 bases and J lost 7, with 17 bases in between. In germline, CDR1 is MGHRA, CDR2 YSYEKL. The CDR3 covers 15 residues. CDR3 nucleotides: TGCGCCAGCAGCCCGGGGGTGGGAGGGACAAATGAGCAGTTCTTC. It specifies CASSPGVGGTNEQFF.

J is TRBJ1-5 and V is TRBV28, with 8 nucleotides matching TRBD1. The germline CDR1 and CDR2 sequences are MDHEN and SYDVKM. V dropped 6 bases and J dropped 4; count of bases not matched to a gene: 8. The CDR3 has 15 amino acids. This chain's CDR3 is CASRLTGARNQPQHF. The DNA for the CDR3 is TGTGCCAGCAGGTTGACAGGGGCGAGGAATCAGCCCCAGCATTTT.

The chain recombines TRBV5-4 with TRBJ1-2, with 9 bases that match TRBD1. V gave up 4 bases and J gave up 4 bases; unmatched junction bases: 14. Germline loops: CDR1 SGHNT, CDR2 YYREEE (reference sequence). There are 17 residues in the CDR3. CDR3 sequence (DNA): TGTGCCAGCAGCCCCACCGGGACAGGGAATCCCTTCTATGGCTACACCTTC. Amino acid sequence: CASSPTGTGNPFYGYTF.

The CDR3 region is CASSYRQGGQPQHF. CDR3 nucleotides: TGTGCCAGCAGCTACCGACAGGGTGGCCAGCCCCAGCATTTT. The J gene is TRBJ1-5, the V gene TRBV3-1 (or the pseudogene TRBV3-2); 7 bases fit TRBD1. The CDR3 spans 14 residues. Looked up from germline, CDR1 is LGHDT and CDR2 is YNNKEL (reference sequence). V trimming: 5 bases; J trimming: 7 bases; junction bases outside the gene matches: 8.

The rearrangement links TRBV11-3 to TRBJ2-7, with 11 bases aligning to TRBD1. Trimming took 3 bases from V and 4 from J; bases not matched to a gene: 11. CDR3 length: 17 amino acids. The germline CDR1 and CDR2 sequences are SGHNT and YENEEA. As DNA, the CDR3 is TGTGCCAGCAGCTTCAGTAATAGCCGGGACAGGGGGTACGAGCAGTACTTC. Translated, it gives CASSFSNSRDRGYEQYF.

This clone was counted a single time. The chain is built from TRBV2 and TRBJ1-1; D gene unclear. This CDR3 comprises 15 residues. The V end was cut by 5 bases, the J end by 1 base, with 14 bases between. The V gene's germline CDR1 is SNHLY and CDR2 FYNNEI. The CDR3 DNA sequence: TGTGCCAGCAGTATTACCGTAGGAGGGAACACTGAAGCTTTCTTT. Protein: CASSITVGGNTEAFF.

The chain uses TRBV6-1 and TRBJ1-4; tentatively, D is TRBD1 (5 bases). Trimming left V 3 bases short and J 6 bases short, with 8 bases between. The germline V gene encodes CDR1 MNHNS and CDR2 SASEGT. This CDR3 spans 13 amino acids. This chain's CDR3 is CASSDRTHEKLFF. CDR3 DNA: TGTGCCAGCAGTGATAGGACACATGAAAAACTGTTTTTT.

V usage is TRBV28 and J usage is TRBJ1-3; D gene unclear. The V gene's germline CDR1 is MDHEN and CDR2 SYDVKM. Deletions cut 5 bases from V and 5 bases from J, with 13 bases between. This CDR3 is 14 amino acids long. The CDR3 spells CASSPLEERNTIYF. The DNA for the CDR3 is TGTGCCAGCAGTCCTCTAGAGGAAAGAAACACCATATATTTT.

This clone appeared once. The chain uses TRBV15 and TRBJ1-2; 10 bases are a match to TRBD1. The CDR3 runs to 18 residues. Germline V gene data show CDR1 as LNHNV and CDR2 as YYDKDF (reference sequence). V shed 5 bases and J 4 bases; nucleotides not matched to a gene: 16. The CDR3 loop is CATSGKPGQGLFAYGYTF. CDR3 in DNA: TGTGCCACCAGCGGGAAGCCGGGACAGGGGTTATTCGCCTATGGCTACACCTTC.

The chain recombines TRBV6-1 with TRBJ1-1, with D possibly being TRBD1 (5 bases). The CDR3 extends over 12 amino acids. Per the germline V gene, CDR1 is MNHNS and CDR2 is SASEGT. V lost 3 bases, J lost 5 bases, and 7 bases lay in between. This CDR3 reads CASSDGGTEAFF. Here the CDR3 DNA reads TGTGCCAGCAGTGACGGGGGTACTGAAGCTTTCTTT.

The V and J genes are TRBV5-6 and TRBJ1-2; 7 bases are shared with TRBD1. Germline assignment: CDR1 SGHDT and CDR2 YYEEEE. Unmatched junction bases numbered 7, after V lost 5 bases and J lost 3 bases. The CDR3 covers 14 residues. The DNA of the CDR3 is TGTGCCAGCAGGGAGTTAACAGGGGACTATGGCTACACCTTC. As protein: CASRELTGDYGYTF. Full variable domain (missing parts from reference TRBV5-6 and TRBJ1-2): DAGVTQSPTHLIKTRGQQVTLRCSPKSGHDTVSWYQQALGQGPQFIFQYYEEEERQRGNFPDRFSGHQFPNYSSELNVNALLLGDSALYLCASRELTGDYGYTFGSGTRLTVV.

The chain's CDR3 is CASGRTLLRGYTF. The CDR3 DNA is TGTGCCAGCGGTCGAACTCTCCTCCGGGGCTACACCTTC. The chain combines TRBV2 with TRBJ1-2; the D is unclear. Trimming stripped 8 bases from V and 8 bases from J, with 18 bases between. The CDR3 totals 13 residues. Germline V CDR1 and CDR2: SNHLY, FYNNEI.

The CDR3 sequence is CASSSQYEQFF. CDR3 sequence (DNA): TGTGCCAGCAGCTCCCAGTATGAGCAGTTCTTC. The V and J genes are TRBV5-4 and TRBJ2-1; D ambiguous. CDR1 and CDR2 from the germline V gene are SGHNT and YYREEE (reference sequence). V lost 3 bases and J 8 bases, leaving 6 bases between the germline ends. The length of the CDR3 is 11 residues.

This chain links TRBV6-1 with TRBJ2-7; the match to TRBD2 covers 8 bases. This CDR3 comprises 17 residues. The V gene end was trimmed by 4 bases and the J gene end by 7 bases; junction bases not matched to a gene: 18. Germline V gene data show CDR1 as MNHNS and CDR2 as SASEGT. CDR3 bases: TGTGCCAGCAGTGCCCCTTGGTGGGCGGGAGGAGTGGTAGAGCAGTACTTC. This translates into CASSAPWWAGGVVEQYF.

CDR3 sequence reads: CASSLSSGQGLLGGYTF. The CDR3 bases are TGTGCCAGTAGTCTCTCCTCGGGGCAGGGACTTTTAGGTGGCTACACCTTC. The chain employs TRBV19 and TRBJ1-2; TRBD1 is a possible D gene (5 bases). The CDR3 has 17 residues. Per germline, CDR1 LNHDA and CDR2 SQIVND (reference sequence). V gave up 5 bases and J gave up 7 bases, with 26 bases separating them.

V is TRBV5-4 and J is TRBJ1-2; possible D gene TRBD1, 5 bases. CDR3 length: 15 amino acids. V lost 4 bases and J 5 bases, leaving 18 bases between the germline ends. Germline assignment: CDR1 SGHNT and CDR2 YYREEE (reference sequence). The CDR3 bases are TGTGCCAGCAGCATCGCGGGGCGCCCCGGATATGGCTACACCTTC. It translates to CASSIAGRPGYGYTF.